What follows is one T cell receptor beta chain and its context. J gave up 11 bases and V 6 bases, and 15 bases lay outside the gene matches. This CDR3 is built from 14 residues. Germline V gives CDR1 SQVTM, CDR2 ANQGSEA. Repertoires were generated with immunoSEQ multiplex PCR, while TCRdb's copy carries only in-frame clones and drops some. The table has fewer than 300,000 clones, over 75% seen once. This specimen comes from a study of control samples from healthy donors and cancer patients. The receptor's source is a woman aged 60-75 years with lung cancer. The sample taken for sequencing was PBMCs. This rearrangement joins TRBV29-1 to TRBJ1-3, with 8 nucleotides matching TRBD1. CDR3 amino acids: CSVGQGASVSPIYF. The CDR3 DNA reads TGCAGCGTGGGTCAGGGGGCTTCAGTGAGCCCCATATATTTT.